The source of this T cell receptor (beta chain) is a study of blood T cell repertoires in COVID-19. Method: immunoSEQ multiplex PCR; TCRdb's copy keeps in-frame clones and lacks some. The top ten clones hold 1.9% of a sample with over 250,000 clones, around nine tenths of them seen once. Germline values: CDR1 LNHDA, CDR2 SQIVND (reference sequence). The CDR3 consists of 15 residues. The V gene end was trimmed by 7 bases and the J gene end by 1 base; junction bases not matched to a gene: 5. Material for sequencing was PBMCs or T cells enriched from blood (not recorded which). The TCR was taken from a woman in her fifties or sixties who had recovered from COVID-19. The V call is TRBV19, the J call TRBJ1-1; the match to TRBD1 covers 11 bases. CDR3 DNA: TGTGCCAGTATTGGGACAGGGGGAGGGAACACTGAAGCTTTCTTT. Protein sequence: CASIGTGGGNTEAFF.